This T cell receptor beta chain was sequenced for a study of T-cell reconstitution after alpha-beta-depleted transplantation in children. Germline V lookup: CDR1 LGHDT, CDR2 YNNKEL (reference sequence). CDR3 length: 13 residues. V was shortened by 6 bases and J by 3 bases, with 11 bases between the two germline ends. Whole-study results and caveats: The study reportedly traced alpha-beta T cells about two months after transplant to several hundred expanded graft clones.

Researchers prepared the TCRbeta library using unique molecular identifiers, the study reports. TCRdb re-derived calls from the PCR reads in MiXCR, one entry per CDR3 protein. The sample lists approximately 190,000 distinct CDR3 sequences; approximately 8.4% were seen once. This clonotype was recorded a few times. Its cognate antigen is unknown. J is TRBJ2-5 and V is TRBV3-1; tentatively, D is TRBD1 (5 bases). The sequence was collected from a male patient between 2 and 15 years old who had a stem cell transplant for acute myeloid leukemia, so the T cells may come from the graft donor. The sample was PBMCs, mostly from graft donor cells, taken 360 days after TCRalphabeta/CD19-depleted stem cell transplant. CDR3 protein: CASRHTGEETQYF. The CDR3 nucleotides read TGTGCCAGCAGACACACAGGAGAAGAGACCCAGTACTTC.